This TCR beta chain came from a study of CD8 T cells in ankylosing spondylitis. From the 5' RACE reads, TCRdb called clonotypes with MiXCR, one entry per CDR3 protein. This table holds 250,000 to 300,000 distinct CDR3 sequences, around 18% found once. The CDR3 loop spans 17 amino acids. Trimming shortened V by 5 bases and J by 0 bases, and 19 bases separated the two germline ends. This clonotype was detected a few times. The chain employs TRBV12-3 or TRBV12-4 and TRBJ1-2, with D possibly matching TRBD1 (5 bases). Sequenced: blood, either unsorted or a sorted T cell fraction (not recorded which). The TCR was taken from a male donor with ankylosing spondylitis or in good health (not recorded which). The chain's CDR3 is CASSLRTMKPTNYGYTF. The CDR3 DNA sequence: TGTGCCAGCAGTCTCAGGACAATGAAGCCTACTAACTATGGCTACACCTTC.